Presented here are 18 T cell receptor beta chains from one specimen sequenced in a study of T cells in Graves' hyperthyroidism and ophthalmopathy. RNA transcripts were the template for amplifying TCR beta CDR3 regions. Initially, a first-round RT-PCR of the TCR CDR3 employed the HTBI primer set. TCRdb called the multiplex PCR reads again in MiXCR, with one record for every CDR3 protein. The sample includes approximately 500,000 distinct CDR3 sequences, 35% to 55% seen only once; the top ten take around 7.7%. The sequenced material came from peripheral blood or thyroid tissue (not recorded which). These receptors were collected from a woman between 18 and 30 years old with Graves' hyperthyroidism.

The rearrangement uses TRBV2 and TRBJ1-1, with D unresolved. Trimming stripped 6 bases from V and 6 bases from J, with 11 bases between. Germline values: CDR1 SNHLY, CDR2 FYNNEI. The CDR3 length is 12 residues. The CDR3 loop is CASSSGVAEAFF. In nucleotides, the CDR3 is TGTGCCAGCAGCTCCGGGGTTGCTGAAGCTTTCTTT.

This clonotype appeared a few times. The rearrangement uses TRBV30 and TRBJ2-7; D unresolved. The length of the CDR3 is 14 residues. V lost 0 bases and J 4 bases, leaving 13 bases between the germline ends. Germline values: CDR1 GTSNPN, CDR2 SVGIG (reference sequence). CDR3 sequence: CAWSVRGYYYEQYF. The CDR3 DNA reads as TGTGCCTGGAGTGTACGTGGGTATTATTACGAGCAGTACTTC. Using reference TRBV30 and TRBJ2-7 for the parts outside the CDR3, the full variable domain is SQTIHQWPATLVQPVGSPLSLECTVEGTSNPNLYWYRQAAGRGLQLLFYSVGIGQISSEVPQNLSASRPQDRQFILSSKKLLLSDSGFYLCAWSVRGYYYEQYFGPGTRLTVT.

This clonotype occurred many times. The chain carries TRBV11-3 and TRBJ2-7; the match to TRBD2 covers 7 bases. This CDR3 comprises 17 residues. Losses at the gene ends were 0 bases for V and 7 bases for J; bases not matched to a gene: 15. CDR1 and CDR2 (germline): SGHNT, YENEEA. DNA of the CDR3: TGTGCCAGCAGCTTAGAGGGTGGGCTAGCGGTCCAGGATGAGCAGTACTTC. It codes for CASSLEGGLAVQDEQYF.

This clonotype was seen just once. One end of the junction varies from germline; a read error may be responsible. The chain is built from TRBV6-1 and TRBJ2-6, with D unclear. In germline, CDR1 is MNHNS, CDR2 SASEGT. There are 12 residues in the CDR3. CDR3 nucleotide sequence: TGTGCCAGCAGTGATAGCATGAACACTGAAGCTTTC. Translated, it gives CASSDSMNTEAF.

This clonotype was seen repeatedly, ten times or more. This chain connects TRBV19 to TRBJ1-2; D is unclear. V lost 4 bases to trimming and J lost 8 bases, with 14 bases between them. The germline V gene has CDR1 LNHDA and CDR2 SQIVND (reference sequence). The CDR3 extends over 13 amino acids. In DNA, the CDR3 is TGTGCCAGTAGTAACGGACGGTGGGGAGGCTACACCTTC. Protein product: CASSNGRWGGYTF.

This clonotype has at least ten counts. The V and J genes are TRBV29-1 and TRBJ2-3; 11 nucleotides line up with TRBD2. Germline V gene sequence: CDR1 SQVTM, CDR2 ANQGSEA. V gave up 6 bases and J gave up 4 bases; unmatched junction bases: 6. The CDR3 has 14 amino acids. The CDR3 loop reads CSVITSGSADTQYF. The CDR3 nucleotides read TGCAGCGTCATAACTAGCGGGAGCGCAGATACGCAGTATTTT.

This clonotype was detected many times. V gene TRBV2 combines with J gene TRBJ1-1; 7 bases match TRBD1. Trimming removed 6 bases from V and 0 bases from J; junction bases left unmatched: 7. This CDR3 contains 15 residues. Looked up from germline, CDR1 is SNHLY and CDR2 is FYNNEI. The DNA for the CDR3 is TGTGCCAGCAGGACTCTACAGGGGTTGAACACTGAAGCTTTCTTT. Translation: CASRTLQGLNTEAFF.

This clonotype was counted ten times or more. V usage is TRBV2 and J usage is TRBJ1-2, with 7 bases lining up with TRBD1. Looked up from germline, CDR1 is SNHLY and CDR2 is FYNNEI. The CDR3 contains 15 residues. The ends lost 8 bases at V and 6 bases at J; junction bases unmatched: 15. CDR3 nucleotides: TGTGCCAGCGGATCCGTACCACAGGGGAAGAATGGCTACACCTTC. This translates into CASGSVPQGKNGYTF.

This chain connects TRBV7-2 to TRBJ2-7; perhaps D is TRBD1 or TRBD2 (7 bases each). CDR1 and CDR2 from the germline V gene are SGHTA and FQGNSA. V shed 5 bases and J shed 3 bases, with 11 bases lying between them. This CDR3 has 13 residues. CDR3 residues: CASSQGEGYEQYF. The CDR3 nucleotides are TGTGCCAGCAGCCAGGGGGAGGGCTACGAGCAGTACTTC.

The chain combines TRBV20-1 with TRBJ2-7; the match to TRBD1 covers 9 bases. The CDR3 runs 14 residues. V was clipped by 7 bases and J by 4 bases; unmatched bases: 11. Germline V gene sequence: CDR1 DFQATT, CDR2 SNEGSKA (reference sequence). This CDR3 is CSVLIPGTGYEQYF. CDR3 nucleotide sequence: TGCAGTGTGTTAATCCCCGGGACAGGGTACGAGCAGTACTTC.

The chain links TRBV20-1 to TRBJ2-7; D might be TRBD1 or TRBD2, each matching 5 bases. V lost 1 base and J lost 2, with 9 bases in between. Germline CDR1 and CDR2: DFQATT and SNEGSKA (reference sequence). CDR3 length equals 13 residues. CDR3 loop: CSARVMGAYEQYF. In nucleotides, the CDR3 is TGCAGTGCTAGAGTTATGGGGGCCTACGAGCAGTACTTC.

In this sample, this clonotype turned up many times. This sequence joins TRBV12-3 or TRBV12-4 and TRBJ1-1; TRBD1 agrees at 9 bases. Trimming cost V 5 bases and J 5 bases; bases outside gene matches: 9. This CDR3 spans 15 amino acids. The CDR3 region is CASSAYRGPRTEAFF. The CDR3 DNA reads TGTGCCAGCAGTGCCTACAGGGGGCCGAGGACTGAAGCTTTCTTT.

The chain employs TRBV10-3 and TRBJ1-2; tentative D call: TRBD1 (5 bases). Germline CDR1 is ENHRY and CDR2 is SYGVKD. Trimming stripped 8 bases from V and 8 bases from J, with 15 bases between. This CDR3 region has 12 residues. CDR3 loop: CAIDGPPGGYTF. In DNA, the CDR3 is TGTGCCATCGACGGGCCCCCAGGGGGCTACACCTTC.

The chain recombines TRBV9 with TRBJ2-6, with D possibly being TRBD1 (5 bases). The CDR3 consists of 18 residues. The germline V gene has CDR1 SGDLS and CDR2 YYNGEE. V was clipped by 2 bases and J by 4 bases, with 19 bases between them. CDR3 residues: CASSVSYQGRAGANVLTF. The CDR3 nucleotides read TGTGCCAGCAGCGTTAGCTATCAGGGTAGGGCCGGGGCCAACGTCCTGACTTTC.

The chain joins TRBV7-2 to TRBJ1-2, with 11 nucleotides matching TRBD1. The CDR3 covers 19 residues. Germline assignment: CDR1 SGHTA and CDR2 FQGNSA. With 2 bases clipped from V and 6 bases from J, the junction kept 17 bases outside the gene matches. The CDR3 nucleotides are TGTGCCAGCAGCTTATGGGGCGGCGGGACAGGGGGGCGATTCGATGGCTACACCTTC. Protein sequence: CASSLWGGGTGGRFDGYTF.

Many counts were recorded for this clonotype. This chain uses TRBV4-1 with TRBJ1-3; no definite D call. This CDR3 has 15 residues. Trimming took off 0 bases at V and 2 bases at J, with 8 bases between the two ends. The germline gives CDR1 MGHRA, CDR2 YSYEKL. The CDR3 coding sequence is TGCGCCAGCAGCCAAGAAGGCCAGACTGGAAACACCATATATTTT. Translation: CASSQEGQTGNTIYF.

This clonotype was counted ten times or more. The chain uses TRBV30 and TRBJ1-2; D call uncertain. Looked up from germline, CDR1 is GTSNPN and CDR2 is SVGIG (reference sequence). CDR3 length equals 11 residues. V was shortened by 4 bases and J by 7 bases, with 10 bases between the two germline ends. This CDR3 reads CAWTHSAGYTF. The CDR3 nucleotides read TGTGCCTGGACCCACAGCGCTGGCTACACCTTC. The full variable domain, in which reference TRBV30 and TRBJ1-2 provide the parts outside the CDR3, is SQTIHQWPATLVQPVGSPLSLECTVEGTSNPNLYWYRQAAGRGLQLLFYSVGIGQISSEVPQNLSASRPQDRQFILSSKKLLLSDSGFYLCAWTHSAGYTFGSGTRLTVV.

This clonotype was observed many times. V usage is TRBV7-9 and J usage is TRBJ2-7, with D tentatively TRBD2 (6 bases). Deletions cut 5 bases from V and 1 base from J, with 12 bases between. This CDR3 has 14 amino acids. Germline CDR1 reads SEHNR; CDR2 reads FQNEAQ (reference sequence). DNA of the CDR3: TGTGCCAGCAGCCCGCGTGGACTATCCTACGAGCAGTACTTC. It translates to CASSPRGLSYEQYF.